This TCR beta chain was documented in a study of blood T cell repertoires in COVID-19. Study background: COVID-19 samples collected from the United States, Italy and Spain covered acute and convalescent phases.

There are 11 residues in the CDR3. Germline V gene lookup returns CDR1 MNHEY and CDR2 SVGAGI. J lost 2 bases, V lost 8 bases, and 0 bases had no gene match. Sequencing was performed with immunoSEQ multiplex PCR; in TCRdb, only in-frame clones are kept and a portion is missing. The data show 150,000 to 200,000 clones, 84% seen once. The sample comprised PBMCs or T cells enriched from blood (not recorded which). The clonotype was recovered from a man in his fifties or sixties who had recovered from COVID-19. J is TRBJ2-7 and V is TRBV6-5; 7 positions agree with TRBD1. CDR3 region: CASGTAYEQYF. For the CDR3, the DNA is TGTGCCAGCGGGACAGCCTACGAGCAGTACTTC.